This T cell receptor beta chain was sequenced for a study of blood T cell repertoires in COVID-19. Across the whole study: Collection of acute and convalescent COVID-19 samples took place in the United States, Italy and Spain. Sample material is recorded as cDNA or gDNA derived from T cells, B-cell-depleted T cells, or PBMCs.

This table comes from immunoSEQ multiplex PCR, and its TCRdb copy is limited to in-frame clones, with some not included. The sample yields a few hundred thousand clones, roughly 90% seen once. The specimen sequenced was peripheral blood. This TCR was recovered from a man between 40 and 49 years old with acute or convalescent COVID-19.

The CDR3 bases are TGTGCCAGCAGTTTCTCCTCTAACTATGGCTACACCTTC. As protein: CASSFSSNYGYTF. The V gene is TRBV28, the J gene TRBJ1-2; unclear D gene. The CDR3 sequence is 13 residues long. Deletions cut 3 bases from V and 0 bases from J, with 5 bases between. Germline lookup yields CDR1 MDHEN and CDR2 SYDVKM.